The present T cell receptor (beta chain) was sequenced within a study of shared clonotypes between healthy human individuals (dated by TCRdb to the early 2020s). About the investigation overall: The cohort included three men and a couple of women between 18 and 49 years of age. Different laboratories and diverse techniques were used to prepare libraries and sequence TCR repertoires, to increase sequencing depth and limit assay-specific biases. Each donor's leukapheresis produced roughly between roughly 0.85 and 10 billion PBMCs. For each donor, CD4 naive and CD4 memory were each given three plates, CD8 naive was given two plates, and CD8 memory was given one plate. Blood TCR repertoires of roughly five healthy adults were deeply sequenced to estimate repertoire size and the extent of clonotype sharing between individuals.

Comments on this clone: It lacks a known antigen. Nothing much larger sits one base from this clone, and base qualities are not available.

Measured from the cysteine to the phenylalanine, the CDR3 is 12 residues long. The only DNA kept is the CDR3, 36 bases in frame from the first base. V is cut by 4 bases and J by 11 bases, and the space between the germline ends is 15 bases. The germline V gene encodes CDR1 SGHRS and CDR2 YFSETQ. Using the deep immunoSEQ assay, TCR CDR3 regions were amplified from genomic DNA by multiplex PCR. Genomic DNA extracted from each cell subset was distributed evenly over all wells of several immunoSEQ 96-well plates, and each plate served as one replicate. Each replicate PCR for sorted subsets received about 220 ng genomic DNA, equal to about 30,000 T cell genomes. The purified libraries were quantified using a Qubit 3.0 fluorometer, sized with a Bioanalyzer 2100, and then quantified again using the KAPA Library Quantification kit. Every immunoSEQ 96-well plate was sequenced on a separate single-read 150-cycle Illumina NextSeq 550 flow cell. From the authors' description of their analysis: Because only junctional sequences without quality scores were contained in the immunoSEQ output, filtering matching that applied to full-length reads could not be performed. Sequences were annotated with PyIR, a Python wrapper for IgBLAST v1.9, using IMGT germline references to assign V/J genes and CDR3. Reads were filtered out if the reads had weak V/J assignments (E-value above 1e-6), no CDR3, stop codons, out-of-frame junctions, or ambiguous translated residues. V3J clonotypes were defined as sequences sharing the same inferred V gene, J gene, and CDR3 amino acid sequence. To compute the percentage overlap between repertoires, the number of shared unique clonotypes was divided by the size of the smaller repertoire. Richness of each repertoire was evaluated using RTK rarefaction, the Chao1 estimator, and Recon v2.1 estimates of unobserved clonotypes. Generation probabilities for all TCRbeta clonotypes obtained by the gDNA method from a handful of donors were computed using OLGA. Drawn from immuneACCESS, this table holds only the in-frame rearrangements with V and J called that TCRdb kept. Clones are partly lost; checked studies trace under half to an unresolved V gene and leave the rest unexplained. That table supplies the V and J calls and clone size; D and trimming were determined from the DNA. The sample table lists about 2.3 million clones, more than 85% of them with a count of one. The top ten constitute under 0.45% of the sample.

Healthy HIV-negative adults with no recently reported acute infections or vaccinations were included as donors. Every donor was a Caucasian adult residing in Nashville, Tennessee, USA. CD4+ T cells were enriched by magnetic negative selection, after which naive cells were positively selected on CD45RA and the negative fraction was taken as the memory subset. After blood collection by leukapheresis, PBMCs were isolated using Ficoll-Histopaque density gradient centrifugation and then cryopreserved in the vapor phase of liquid nitrogen. Purity and quantity of every magnetically sorted T cell population were checked by analytical flow cytometry. Genomic DNA was isolated from every sorted fraction and measured by UV absorbance on a Nanodrop 2000c. The paper's findings and limits, for the study overall: When several donors were compared, the shared fraction of clonotypes was roughly 4.8% for naive CD4, approximately 3.5% for naive CD8, roughly 2.3% for memory CD4, and about 0.36% for memory CD8. Pairwise subsampling led to the expectation that sequencing depth would affect the degree of clonotype sharing among donors. Because the study included only a small number of donors, the genetic and exposure-history diversity represented was limited. Naive subsets generally had larger estimated clonotype richness than memory subsets did. Sampling was limited to blood, and TCR repertoires in tissue likely differ from TCR repertoires in blood. Higher generation probabilities were observed for clonotypes shared by all four sorted-subset donors than for non-shared clonotypes. Even with the large sequencing depth, rarefaction of the sorted-subset datasets indicated that sequencing was incomplete.

Recombination joined TRBV5-1 with TRBJ2-5; TRBD1 might be the D gene, on 6 matching bases. Source material: naive CD4+ T cells from PBMCs. This specimen's cell subset or site label, per the study, means: CD45RA+ positively selected. The sequence derives from a man aged 18 to 30 in good health. Some clones in this sample may be carry-over from other donors' samples. The bases read TGCGCCAGCAGCGAACAGGGTGAGGAGCAGTACTTC. This encodes CASSEQGEEQYF.